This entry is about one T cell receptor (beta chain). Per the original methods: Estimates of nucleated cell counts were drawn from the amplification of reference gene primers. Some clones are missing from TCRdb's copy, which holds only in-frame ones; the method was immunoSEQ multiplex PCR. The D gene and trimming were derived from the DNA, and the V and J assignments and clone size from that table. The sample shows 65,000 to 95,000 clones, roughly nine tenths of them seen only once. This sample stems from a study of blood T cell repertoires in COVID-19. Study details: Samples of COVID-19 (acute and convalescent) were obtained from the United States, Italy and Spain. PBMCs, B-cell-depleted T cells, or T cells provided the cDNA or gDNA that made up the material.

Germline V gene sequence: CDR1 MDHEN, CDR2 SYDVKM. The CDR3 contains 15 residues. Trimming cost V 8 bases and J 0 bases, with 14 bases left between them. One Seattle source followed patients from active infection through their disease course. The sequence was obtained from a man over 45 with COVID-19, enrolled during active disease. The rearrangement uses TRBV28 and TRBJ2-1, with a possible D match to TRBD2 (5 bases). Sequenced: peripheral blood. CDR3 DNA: TGTGCCAGCTCAATGCTAGCTAACTCCTACAATGAGCAGTTCTTC. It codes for CASSMLANSYNEQFF.